The 24 T cell receptor beta chains below all came from one sample that was sequenced in a study of cytomegalovirus exposure and HLA in healthy donors. Primers for the PCR totalled 60 Vbeta and 13 Jbeta. Sequenced by immunoSEQ multiplex PCR; TCRdb stores in-frame clones only, minus some. Of roughly 140,000 clones detected, about four fifths appear once; the ten largest clones hold about 6.7%. The sequenced sample was PBMCs. These receptors came from a man over 45 in good health and CMV-seropositive.

Notes on this clone: The sample carries other DNA sequences with the same CDR3. J is TRBJ2-5 and V is TRBV7-9, with D unclear. CDR1 is SEHNR, CDR2 FQNEAQ, per germline (reference sequence). Trimming shortened V by 5 bases and J by 5 bases, and 6 bases separated the two germline ends. The CDR3 has 11 residues. CDR3 sequence reads: CASSLSETQYF. As DNA, the CDR3 is TGTGCCAGCAGCCTTTCCGAGACCCAGTACTTC.

This clone was seen only once. The chain has TRBV7-3 and TRBJ1-1; no firm D call. V shed 7 bases and J shed 6 bases, with 18 bases lying between them. The germline CDR1 and CDR2 sequences are SGHTA and FQGTGA. This CDR3 contains 14 residues. The CDR3 loop reads CASTLTPGSSEAFF. The CDR3 DNA reads as TGTGCCAGCACCCTAACTCCGGGTAGCTCTGAAGCTTTCTTT. The full variable domain, with the rest looked up from reference TRBV7-3 and TRBJ1-1, is GAGVSQTPSNKVTEKGKYVELRCDPISGHTALYWYRQSLGQGPEFLIYFQGTGAADDSGLPNDRFFAVRPEGSVSTLKIQRTERGDSAVYLCASTLTPGSSEAFFGQGTRLTVV.

This clone occurred a few times. The rearrangement links TRBV28 to TRBJ2-7, with 10 bases fitting TRBD2. CDR3 size: 15 residues. Germline assignment: CDR1 MDHEN and CDR2 SYDVKM. J lost 8 bases, V lost 5 bases, and 12 bases had no gene match. This CDR3 is CASSPQGLATEKQYF. DNA for the CDR3: TGTGCCAGCAGTCCCCAGGGACTAGCGACGGAGAAGCAGTACTTC.

This chain uses TRBV19 with TRBJ2-3; maybe TRBD2 (5 bases). The CDR3 contains 14 residues. Trimming cost V 7 bases and J 2 bases, with 13 bases left between them. The germline V gene has CDR1 LNHDA and CDR2 SQIVND (reference sequence). The CDR3 loop reads CASKASISTDTQYF. CDR3 sequence (DNA): TGTGCCAGTAAGGCTAGCATATCCACAGATACGCAGTATTTT.

V usage is TRBV11-2 and J usage is TRBJ2-3; TRBD2 matches at 8 bases. This CDR3 is 16 amino acids long. V was pared by 3 bases and J by 0 bases, with 5 bases of the junction left unmatched. The germline gives CDR1 SGHAT, CDR2 FQNNGV. The DNA for the CDR3 is TGTGCCAGCAGCTTTTCTAGCGGGTTTAGCACAGATACGCAGTATTTT. Translation gives CASSFSSGFSTDTQYF.

This chain uses TRBV5-1 with TRBJ2-4; 7 bases are a match to TRBD1. Germline CDR1 reads SGHRS; CDR2 reads YFSETQ. This CDR3 has 13 amino acids. After removal of 4 bases from V and 7 bases from J, the junction contained 5 bases not matched to a gene. In DNA form, the CDR3 reads TGCGCCAGCAGCGCTGACAGGGAGAACATTCAGTACTTC. Amino acids: CASSADRENIQYF.

The chain carries TRBV28 and TRBJ2-1, with D uncertain. CDR3 length: 14 amino acids. Germline assignment: CDR1 MDHEN and CDR2 SYDVKM. V was cut by 6 bases and J by 0 bases, with 9 bases left in between. The CDR3, as DNA: TGTGCCAGCAGCGTACGGAGCTCCTACAATGAGCAGTTCTTC. Protein sequence: CASSVRSSYNEQFF.

The J gene is TRBJ2-7, the V gene TRBV29-1; 12 nucleotides line up with TRBD1. The CDR3 is 13 residues long. The germline gives CDR1 SQVTM, CDR2 ANQGSEA. Germline trimming cut 6 bases from V and 3 bases from J; bases unmatched to any gene: 3. The chain's CDR3 is CSVGDRGLYEQYF. Here the CDR3 DNA reads TGCAGCGTAGGGGACAGGGGGCTCTACGAGCAGTACTTC.

J is TRBJ2-7 and V is TRBV5-1; 13 nucleotides line up with TRBD2. The germline CDR1 and CDR2 sequences are SGHRS and YFSETQ. The CDR3 loop spans 15 amino acids. The V segment lost 4 bases and the J segment 7 bases; nucleotides outside the gene matches: 8. The CDR3 spells CASSIRLAGGDEQYF. CDR3 sequence (DNA): TGCGCCAGCAGCATAAGACTAGCGGGAGGTGATGAGCAGTACTTC.

The rearrangement joins TRBV11-2 to TRBJ2-3, with TRBD2 matching 9 bases. Per germline, CDR1 SGHAT and CDR2 FQNNGV. V lost 3 bases, J lost 4 bases, and 5 bases stayed unmatched. The CDR3 contains 15 residues. Here the CDR3 DNA reads TGTGCCAGCAGCTTTACAGCGGGAGGCGCAGATACGCAGTATTTT. This sequence encodes CASSFTAGGADTQYF. Full variable domain (missing parts from reference TRBV11-2 and TRBJ2-3): EAGVAQSPRYKIIEKRQSVAFWCNPISGHATLYWYQQILGQGPKLLIQFQNNGVVDDSQLPKDRFSAERLKGVDSTLKIQPAKLEDSAVYLCASSFTAGGADTQYFGPGTRLTVL.

The chain links TRBV6-1 to TRBJ1-6; D might be TRBD1 (6 bases). CDR3 length: 15 amino acids. Between the trimmed V and J ends, which lost 1 base and 9 bases, there was a span of 13 bases. Germline V gene sequence: CDR1 MNHNS, CDR2 SASEGT. CDR3 protein: CASSEERRGGSPLHF. The CDR3 nucleotides are TGTGCCAGCAGTGAAGAGCGCAGGGGTGGTTCACCCCTCCACTTT.

The rearrangement links TRBV18 to TRBJ2-1, with D maybe TRBD1 (6 bases). Looked up from germline, CDR1 is KGHSH and CDR2 is LQKENI. V gave up 2 bases and J gave up 8 bases, with 10 bases separating them. The CDR3 has 13 residues. The CDR3 coding sequence is TGTGCCAGCTCACCAGGGACATCCTATGAGCAGTTCTTC. As protein: CASSPGTSYEQFF.

The chain couples TRBV7-9 to TRBJ1-1; TRBD1 matches at 8 bases. The germline V gene has CDR1 SEHNR and CDR2 FQNEAQ (reference sequence). CDR3 length: 15 residues. V lost 6 bases and J lost 3; bases outside the gene matches: 9. CDR3 in DNA: TGTGCCAGCAGTTCCGGACAGGGAGGGGACACTGAAGCTTTCTTT. The encoded protein is CASSSGQGGDTEAFF.

This clone was detected only a few times. The chain employs TRBV19 and TRBJ2-5; 10 bases align to TRBD2. Germline values: CDR1 LNHDA, CDR2 SQIVND (reference sequence). V gave up 3 bases and J gave up 4 bases; unmatched junction bases: 8. This CDR3 region has 16 residues. The CDR3 sequence is CASSMGGLAGAETQYF. The DNA for the CDR3 is TGTGCCAGTAGTATGGGTGGCCTAGCGGGGGCAGAGACCCAGTACTTC. The entire variable domain, with the rest obtained from reference TRBV19 and TRBJ2-5, is as follows: DGGITQSPKYLFRKEGQNVTLSCEQNLNHDAMYWYRQDPGQGLRLIYYSQIVNDFQKGDIAEGYSVSREKKESFPLTVTSAQKNPTAFYLCASSMGGLAGAETQYFGPGTRLLVL.

J is TRBJ2-7 and V is TRBV19, with D possibly matching TRBD1 (6 bases). CDR1 is LNHDA and CDR2 is SQIVND in the germline V gene (reference sequence). Trimming took off 1 base at V and 2 bases at J, with 12 bases between the two ends. The CDR3 has 15 amino acids. Here the CDR3 reads CASSIGSQGPYEQYF. As DNA, the CDR3 is TGTGCCAGTAGTATAGGTTCACAGGGACCCTACGAGCAGTACTTC. Filled out from reference TRBV19 and TRBJ2-7, the complete variable domain reads DGGITQSPKYLFRKEGQNVTLSCEQNLNHDAMYWYRQDPGQGLRLIYYSQIVNDFQKGDIAEGYSVSREKKESFPLTVTSAQKNPTAFYLCASSIGSQGPYEQYFGPGTRLTVT.

The CDR3: CAVGRPSYEQYF. The DNA of the CDR3 is TGTGCGGTGGGGAGGCCCTCCTACGAGCAGTACTTC. The chain joins TRBV30 to TRBJ2-7, with D possibly being TRBD2 (6 bases). This CDR3 region has 12 residues. Germline loops: CDR1 GTSNPN, CDR2 SVGIG (reference sequence).

This rearrangement joins TRBV28 to TRBJ1-2; D is unclear. Trimming removed 4 bases at V and 5 bases at J, with 11 bases between. Germline V CDR1 and CDR2: MDHEN, SYDVKM. The CDR3 runs 13 residues. The chain's CDR3 is CASSSGPRYGYTF. For the CDR3, the DNA is TGTGCCAGCAGTTCCGGCCCTAGGTATGGCTACACCTTC.

The chain has TRBV11-2 and TRBJ2-7, with 7 bases aligning to TRBD1. From germline, CDR1 is SGHAT and CDR2 FQNNGV. The CDR3 consists of 15 residues. The J segment lost 3 bases and the V segment lost 1 base, leaving 6 bases of the junction unmatched. CDR3 nucleotide sequence: TGTGCCAGCAGCTTAGGTACAGGGGCAATCTACGAGCAGTACTTC. The encoded protein is CASSLGTGAIYEQYF. Drawing the rest from reference TRBV11-2 and TRBJ2-7, the complete variable domain is EAGVAQSPRYKIIEKRQSVAFWCNPISGHATLYWYQQILGQGPKLLIQFQNNGVVDDSQLPKDRFSAERLKGVDSTLKIQPAKLEDSAVYLCASSLGTGAIYEQYFGPGTRLTVT.

This clone has a handful of counts. The chain is built from TRBV27 and TRBJ1-1; the match to TRBD1 covers 9 bases. The CDR3 spans 14 residues. J lost 5 bases, V lost 6 bases, and 7 bases had no gene match. The germline V gene encodes CDR1 MNHEY and CDR2 SMNVEV (reference sequence). The CDR3 loop reads CASRDRGGVTEAFF. The CDR3 nucleotides are TGTGCCAGCAGGGACAGGGGAGGTGTAACTGAAGCTTTCTTT.

This clone was observed a handful of times. The chain combines TRBV4-2 with TRBJ1-2, with D unresolved. This CDR3 has 15 residues. The germline CDR1 and CDR2 sequences are LGHNA and YNFKEQ. V dropped 0 bases and J dropped 0 bases, with 8 bases sitting between them. The CDR3 sequence: CASSQDGEANYGYTF. Here the CDR3 DNA reads TGTGCCAGCAGCCAAGACGGCGAGGCTAACTATGGCTACACCTTC.

This chain joins TRBV19 and TRBJ1-5; maybe TRBD1 (5 bases). The CDR3 is 14 amino acids. Trimming took off 4 bases at V and 6 bases at J, with 13 bases between the two ends. Germline CDR1 LNHDA, CDR2 SQIVND (reference sequence). The DNA for the CDR3 is TGTGCCAGTAGTACATCTGGCGGGGGTCAGCCCCAGCATTTT. It is translated as CASSTSGGGQPQHF.

V is TRBV27 and J is TRBJ2-3; 7 bases match TRBD2. The junction had 13 bases not matched to a gene; V was cut back by 3 bases and J by 4 bases. This CDR3 has 17 amino acids. CDR1 MNHEY and CDR2 SMNVEV come from the germline V gene (reference sequence). CDR3 sequence reads: CASSFSPLRERPDTQYF. The CDR3, as DNA: TGTGCCAGCAGTTTTTCCCCTTTGCGGGAGCGCCCAGATACGCAGTATTTT.

This chain uses TRBV7-8 with TRBJ1-4; TRBD1 matches 7 bases. The CDR3 length is 15 residues. Germline trimming cut 5 bases from V and 5 bases from J; bases unmatched to any gene: 8. The germline gives CDR1 SGHVS, CDR2 FQNEAQ. Here the CDR3 DNA reads TGTGCCAGCAGCCCAGGGGGGACAAAGAATGAAAAACTGTTTTTT. This codes for CASSPGGTKNEKLFF.

V is TRBV21-1 and J is TRBJ2-7; the D call TRBD2 from the table was never checked on the DNA. TRBV21-1 is classified as a pseudogene. This CDR3 is 17 amino acids long. The chain's CDR3 is CASSKGMGSGWSYEQYF. CDR3 sequence (DNA): TGTGCCAGCAGCAAAGGGATGGGGTCGGGGTGGTCCTACGAGCAGTACTTC.